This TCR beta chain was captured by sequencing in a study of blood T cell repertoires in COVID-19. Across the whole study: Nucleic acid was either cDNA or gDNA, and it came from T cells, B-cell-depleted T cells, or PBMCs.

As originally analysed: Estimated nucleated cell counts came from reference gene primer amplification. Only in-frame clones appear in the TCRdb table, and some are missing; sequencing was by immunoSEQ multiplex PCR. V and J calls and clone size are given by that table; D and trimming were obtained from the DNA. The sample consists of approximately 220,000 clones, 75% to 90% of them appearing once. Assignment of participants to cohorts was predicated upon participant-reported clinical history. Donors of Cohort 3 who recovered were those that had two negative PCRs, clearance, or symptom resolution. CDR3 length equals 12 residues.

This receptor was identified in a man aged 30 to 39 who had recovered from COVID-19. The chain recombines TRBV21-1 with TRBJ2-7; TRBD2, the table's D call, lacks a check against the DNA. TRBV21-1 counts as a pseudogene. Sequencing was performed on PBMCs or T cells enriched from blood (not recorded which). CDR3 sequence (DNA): TGTGCCAGCAGCGAGGGTCTGTACGAGCAGTACTTC. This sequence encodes CASSEGLYEQYF.